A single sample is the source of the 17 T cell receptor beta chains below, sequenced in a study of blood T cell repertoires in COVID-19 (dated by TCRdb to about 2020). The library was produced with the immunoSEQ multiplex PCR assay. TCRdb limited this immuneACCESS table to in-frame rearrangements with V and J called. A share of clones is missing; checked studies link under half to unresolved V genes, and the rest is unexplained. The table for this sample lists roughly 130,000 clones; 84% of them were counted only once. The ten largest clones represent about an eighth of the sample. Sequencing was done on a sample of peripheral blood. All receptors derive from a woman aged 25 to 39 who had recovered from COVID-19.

The CDR3, as DNA: TGTGCCAGCAGCCAAGATTCGGCGGGAGGGCCAAGCACAGATACGCAGTATTTT. It codes for CASSQDSAGGPSTDTQYF. The chain joins TRBV4-2 to TRBJ2-3, with 9 bases lining up with TRBD2. Germline trimming cut 0 bases from V and 0 bases from J; bases unmatched to any gene: 7. The CDR3 runs 18 residues. Per germline, CDR1 LGHNA and CDR2 YNFKEQ.

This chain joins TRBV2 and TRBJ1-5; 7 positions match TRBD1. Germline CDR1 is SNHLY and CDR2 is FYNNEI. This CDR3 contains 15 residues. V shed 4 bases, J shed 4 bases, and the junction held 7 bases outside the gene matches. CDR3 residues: CASSVETGMNQPQHF. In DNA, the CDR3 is TGTGCCAGCAGTGTGGAGACAGGGATGAATCAGCCCCAGCATTTT.

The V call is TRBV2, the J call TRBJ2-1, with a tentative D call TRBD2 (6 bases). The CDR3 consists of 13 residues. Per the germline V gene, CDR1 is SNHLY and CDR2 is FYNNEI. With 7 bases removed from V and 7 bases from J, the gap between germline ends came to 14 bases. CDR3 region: CASNLGLANEQFF. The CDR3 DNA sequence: TGTGCCAGCAATTTGGGACTGGCAAATGAGCAGTTCTTC.

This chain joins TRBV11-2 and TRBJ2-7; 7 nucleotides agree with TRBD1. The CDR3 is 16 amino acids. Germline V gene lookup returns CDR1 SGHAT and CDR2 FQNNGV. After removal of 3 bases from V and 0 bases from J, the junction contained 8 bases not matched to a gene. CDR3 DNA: TGTGCCAGCAGCTTGGACCGGGACAGTGCCTCCTACGAGCAGTACTTC. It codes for CASSLDRDSASYEQYF.

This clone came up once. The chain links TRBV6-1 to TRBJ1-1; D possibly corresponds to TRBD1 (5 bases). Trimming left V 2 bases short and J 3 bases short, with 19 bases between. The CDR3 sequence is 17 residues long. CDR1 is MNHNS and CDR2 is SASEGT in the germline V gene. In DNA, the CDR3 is TGTGCCAGCAGTGAACCGCCCGCAGGGTTCGGCTACACTGAAGCTTTCTTT. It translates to CASSEPPAGFGYTEAFF.

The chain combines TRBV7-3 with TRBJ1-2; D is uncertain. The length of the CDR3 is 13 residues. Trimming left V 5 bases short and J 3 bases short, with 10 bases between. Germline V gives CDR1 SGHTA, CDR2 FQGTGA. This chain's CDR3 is CASSPDGDYGYTF. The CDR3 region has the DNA TGTGCCAGCAGCCCCGACGGAGACTATGGCTACACCTTC.

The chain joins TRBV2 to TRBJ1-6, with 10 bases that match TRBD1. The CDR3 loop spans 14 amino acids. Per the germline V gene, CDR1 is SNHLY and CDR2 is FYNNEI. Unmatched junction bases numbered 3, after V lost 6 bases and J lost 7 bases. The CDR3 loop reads CASRSTGGNSPLHF. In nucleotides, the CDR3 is TGTGCCAGCAGGTCGACAGGGGGCAATTCACCCCTCCACTTT.

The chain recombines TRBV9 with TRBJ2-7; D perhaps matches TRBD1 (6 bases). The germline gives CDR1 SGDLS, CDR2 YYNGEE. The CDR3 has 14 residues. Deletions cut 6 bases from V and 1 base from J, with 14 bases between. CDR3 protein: CASNQQGGSYEQYF. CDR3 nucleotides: TGTGCCAGCAATCAACAGGGTGGTTCCTACGAGCAGTACTTC.

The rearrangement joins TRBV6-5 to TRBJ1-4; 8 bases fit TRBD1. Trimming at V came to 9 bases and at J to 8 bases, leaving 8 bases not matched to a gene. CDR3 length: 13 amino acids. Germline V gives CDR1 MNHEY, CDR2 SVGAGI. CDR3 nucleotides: TGTGCCAGTAAGACAGGGGTTGACGAAAAACTGTTTTTT. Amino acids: CASKTGVDEKLFF.

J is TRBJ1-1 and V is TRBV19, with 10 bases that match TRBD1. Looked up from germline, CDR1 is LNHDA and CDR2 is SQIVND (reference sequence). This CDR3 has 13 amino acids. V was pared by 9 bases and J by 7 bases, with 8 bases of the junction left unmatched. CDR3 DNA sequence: TGTGCCAGCGCTGGGACAGGGGAAAATGAAGCTTTCTTT. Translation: CASAGTGENEAFF. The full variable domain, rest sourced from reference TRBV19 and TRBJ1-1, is DGGITQSPKYLFRKEGQNVTLSCEQNLNHDAMYWYRQDPGQGLRLIYYSQIVNDFQKGDIAEGYSVSREKKESFPLTVTSAQKNPTAFYLCASAGTGENEAFFGQGTRLTVV.

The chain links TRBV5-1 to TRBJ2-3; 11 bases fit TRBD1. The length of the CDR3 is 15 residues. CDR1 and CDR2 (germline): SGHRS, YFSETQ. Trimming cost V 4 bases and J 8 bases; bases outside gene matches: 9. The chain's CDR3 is CASSERDRGVGTQYF. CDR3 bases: TGCGCCAGCAGCGAGCGGGACAGGGGGGTTGGTACGCAGTATTTT.

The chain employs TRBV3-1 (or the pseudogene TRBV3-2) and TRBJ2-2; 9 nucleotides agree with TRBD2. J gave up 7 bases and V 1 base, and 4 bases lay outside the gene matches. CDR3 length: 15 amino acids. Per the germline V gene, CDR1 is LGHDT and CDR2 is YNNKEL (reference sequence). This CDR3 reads CASSQGLAGLGELFF. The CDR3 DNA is TGTGCCAGCAGCCAAGGGCTAGCGGGACTCGGGGAGCTGTTTTTT.

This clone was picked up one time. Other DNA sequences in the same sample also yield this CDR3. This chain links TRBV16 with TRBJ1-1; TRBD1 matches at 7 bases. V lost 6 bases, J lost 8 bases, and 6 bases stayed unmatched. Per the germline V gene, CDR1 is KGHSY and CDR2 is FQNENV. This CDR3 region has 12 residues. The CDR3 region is CASSQPGQEAFF. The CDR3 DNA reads TGTGCCAGCAGTCAACCGGGACAGGAAGCTTTCTTT.

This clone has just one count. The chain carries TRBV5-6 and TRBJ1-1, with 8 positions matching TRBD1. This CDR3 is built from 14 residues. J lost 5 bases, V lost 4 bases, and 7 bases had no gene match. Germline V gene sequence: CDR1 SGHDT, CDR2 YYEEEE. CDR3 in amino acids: CASSPRGRGTEAFF. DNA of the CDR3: TGTGCCAGCAGCCCCAGGGGGCGGGGGACTGAAGCTTTCTTT.

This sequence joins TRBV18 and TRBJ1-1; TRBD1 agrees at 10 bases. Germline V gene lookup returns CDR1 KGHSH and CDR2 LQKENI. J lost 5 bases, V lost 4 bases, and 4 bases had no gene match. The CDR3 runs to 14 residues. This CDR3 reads CASSRGTGETEAFF. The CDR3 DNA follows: TGTGCCAGCTCACGCGGGACAGGGGAAACTGAAGCTTTCTTT. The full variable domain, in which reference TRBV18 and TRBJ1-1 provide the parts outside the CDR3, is NAGVMQNPRHLVRRRGQEARLRCSPMKGHSHVYWYRQLPEEGLKFMVYLQKENIIDESGMPKERFSAEFPKEGPSILRIQQVVRGDSAAYFCASSRGTGETEAFFGQGTRLTVV.

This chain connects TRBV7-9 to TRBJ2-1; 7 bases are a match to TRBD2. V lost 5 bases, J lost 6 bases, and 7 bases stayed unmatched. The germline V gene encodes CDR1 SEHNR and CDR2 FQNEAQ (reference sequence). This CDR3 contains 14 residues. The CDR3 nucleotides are TGTGCCAGCAGCCGCGGGACTACCGTCAATGAGCAGTTCTTC. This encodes CASSRGTTVNEQFF.

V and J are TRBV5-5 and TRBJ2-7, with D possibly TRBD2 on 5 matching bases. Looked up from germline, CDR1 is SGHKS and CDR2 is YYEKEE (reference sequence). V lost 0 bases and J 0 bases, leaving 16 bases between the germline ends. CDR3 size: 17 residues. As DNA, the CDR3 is TGTGCCAGCAGCTTGGACCCAGCGGTGCTTACCTCCTACGAGCAGTACTTC. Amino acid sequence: CASSLDPAVLTSYEQYF.